This T cell receptor beta chain comes out of a study of T cell responses to AZD1222 COVID-19 vaccine. Assay used: immunoSEQ multiplex PCR; TCRdb lists only in-frame clones, some missing. This sample yields 120,000 or so clones, of which more than 75% are seen a single time; 8.5% to 12% belongs to the top ten. This clone was seen more than once but under ten times. The material was peripheral blood, obtained on day 0 of AZD1222 vaccination. This sequence was found in an adult in good health.

CDR3 DNA sequence: TGCGCCAGCAGCACCGACGCGGGAAGCACAGATACGCAGTATTTT. It encodes CASSTDAGSTDTQYF. The V gene is TRBV5-1, the J gene TRBJ2-3, with D tentatively TRBD2 (6 bases). The germline gives CDR1 SGHRS, CDR2 YFSETQ. V shed 4 bases and J shed 0 bases, with 12 bases lying between them. This CDR3 is 15 amino acids long.